The present TCR beta chain was sequenced within a study of control samples from healthy donors and cancer patients. V gave up 5 bases and J gave up 2 bases, with 10 bases separating them. Germline CDR1 and CDR2: MNHEY and SMNVEV (reference sequence). The CDR3 extends over 13 amino acids. Here immunoSEQ multiplex PCR was the method, and the copy in TCRdb shows in-frame clones only, minus some. In the table there are over 150,000 clones, around 93% of which are singletons. Comment on this clone: The sample contains more than one DNA sequence encoding this CDR3.

This TCR came from a man aged 18-30 years in good health. Sequenced material: blood. The chain links TRBV27 to TRBJ2-7, with D possibly called TRBD1 or TRBD2 (5 bases each). The CDR3 protein is CASSRDGPYEQYF. The CDR3 DNA follows: TGTGCCAGCAGTAGGGACGGACCCTACGAGCAGTACTTC.